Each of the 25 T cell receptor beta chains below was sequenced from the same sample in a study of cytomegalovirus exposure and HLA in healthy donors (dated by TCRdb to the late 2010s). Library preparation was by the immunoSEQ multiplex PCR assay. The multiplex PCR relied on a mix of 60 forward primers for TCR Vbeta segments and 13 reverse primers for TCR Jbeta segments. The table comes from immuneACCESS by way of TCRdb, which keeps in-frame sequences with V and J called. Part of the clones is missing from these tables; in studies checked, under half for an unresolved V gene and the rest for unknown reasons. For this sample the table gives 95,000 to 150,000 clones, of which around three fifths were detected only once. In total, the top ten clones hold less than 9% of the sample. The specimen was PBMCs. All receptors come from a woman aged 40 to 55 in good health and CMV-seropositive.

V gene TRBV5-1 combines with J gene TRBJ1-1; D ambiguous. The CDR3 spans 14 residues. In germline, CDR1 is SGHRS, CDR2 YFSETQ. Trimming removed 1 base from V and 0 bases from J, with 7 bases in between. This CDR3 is CASSLWQMNTEAFF. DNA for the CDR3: TGCGCCAGCAGCTTGTGGCAGATGAACACTGAAGCTTTCTTT.

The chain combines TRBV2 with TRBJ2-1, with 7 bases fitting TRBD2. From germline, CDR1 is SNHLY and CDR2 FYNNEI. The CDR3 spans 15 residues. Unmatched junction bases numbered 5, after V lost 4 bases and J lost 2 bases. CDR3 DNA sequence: TGTGCCAGCAGTGGTATGGCGGGGGCCTACAATGAGCAGTTCTTC. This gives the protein CASSGMAGAYNEQFF.

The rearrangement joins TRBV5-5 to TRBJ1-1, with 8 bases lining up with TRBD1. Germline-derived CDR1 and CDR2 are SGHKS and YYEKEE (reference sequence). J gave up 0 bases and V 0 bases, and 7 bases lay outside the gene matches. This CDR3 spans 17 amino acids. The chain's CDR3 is CASSLGLRGRMNTEAFF. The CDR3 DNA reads TGTGCCAGCAGCTTGGGGCTCAGGGGGCGAATGAACACTGAAGCTTTCTTT.

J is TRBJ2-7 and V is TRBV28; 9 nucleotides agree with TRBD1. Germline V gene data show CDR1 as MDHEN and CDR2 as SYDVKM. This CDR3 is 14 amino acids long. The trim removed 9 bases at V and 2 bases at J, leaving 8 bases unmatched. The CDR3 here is CASYPGQGAYEQYF. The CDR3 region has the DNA TGTGCCAGTTATCCGGGACAGGGTGCCTACGAGCAGTACTTC.

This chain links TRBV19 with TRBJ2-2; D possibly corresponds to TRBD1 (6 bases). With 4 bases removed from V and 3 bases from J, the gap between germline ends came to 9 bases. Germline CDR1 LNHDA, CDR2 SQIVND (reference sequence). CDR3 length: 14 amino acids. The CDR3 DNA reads TGTGCCAGTAGTAGGGACACCTACACCGGGGAGCTGTTTTTT. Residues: CASSRDTYTGELFF.

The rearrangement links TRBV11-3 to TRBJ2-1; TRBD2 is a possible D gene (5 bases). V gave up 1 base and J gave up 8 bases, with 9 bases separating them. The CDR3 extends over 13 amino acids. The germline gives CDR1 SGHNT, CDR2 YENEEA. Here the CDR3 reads CASSLGTSDEQFF. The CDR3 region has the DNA TGTGCCAGCAGCTTAGGGACTTCCGATGAGCAGTTCTTC.

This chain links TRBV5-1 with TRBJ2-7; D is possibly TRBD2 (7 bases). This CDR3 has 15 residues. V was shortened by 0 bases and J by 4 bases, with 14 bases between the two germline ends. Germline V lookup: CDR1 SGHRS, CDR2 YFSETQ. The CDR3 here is CASSLGGGAGYEQYF. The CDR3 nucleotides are TGCGCCAGCAGCTTGGGGGGGGGCGCGGGGTACGAGCAGTACTTC.

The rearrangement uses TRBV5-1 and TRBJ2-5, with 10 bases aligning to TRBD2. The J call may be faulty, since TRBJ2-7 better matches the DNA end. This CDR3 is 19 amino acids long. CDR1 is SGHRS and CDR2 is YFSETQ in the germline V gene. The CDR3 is CASSLKGPDSGRSSYEQYF. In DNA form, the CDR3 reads TGCGCCAGCAGCTTGAAAGGCCCCGATAGCGGGAGGAGCTCCTACGAGCAGTACTTC.

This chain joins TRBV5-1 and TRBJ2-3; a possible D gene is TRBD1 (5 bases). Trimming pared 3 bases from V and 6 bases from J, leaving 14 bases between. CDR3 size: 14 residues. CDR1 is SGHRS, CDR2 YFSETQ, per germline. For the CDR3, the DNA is TGCGCCAGCAGCTCGGACGGCCCAGGGGATACGCAGTATTTT. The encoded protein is CASSSDGPGDTQYF.

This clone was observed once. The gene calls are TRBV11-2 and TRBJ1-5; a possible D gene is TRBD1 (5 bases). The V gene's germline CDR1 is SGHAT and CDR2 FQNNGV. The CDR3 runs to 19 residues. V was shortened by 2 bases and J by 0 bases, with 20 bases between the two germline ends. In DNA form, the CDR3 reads TGTGCCAGCAGCTTATTCCTAAGACGGACACCTTATAGCAATCAGCCCCAGCATTTT. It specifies CASSLFLRRTPYSNQPQHF. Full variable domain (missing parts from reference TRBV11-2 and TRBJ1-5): EAGVAQSPRYKIIEKRQSVAFWCNPISGHATLYWYQQILGQGPKLLIQFQNNGVVDDSQLPKDRFSAERLKGVDSTLKIQPAKLEDSAVYLCASSLFLRRTPYSNQPQHFGDGTRLSIL.

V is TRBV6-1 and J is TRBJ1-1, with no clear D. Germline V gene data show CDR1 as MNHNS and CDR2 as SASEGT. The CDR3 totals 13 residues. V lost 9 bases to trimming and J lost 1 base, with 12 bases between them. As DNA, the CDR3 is TGTGCCAGTTCACCCTTCAGGAACACTGAAGCTTTCTTT. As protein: CASSPFRNTEAFF.

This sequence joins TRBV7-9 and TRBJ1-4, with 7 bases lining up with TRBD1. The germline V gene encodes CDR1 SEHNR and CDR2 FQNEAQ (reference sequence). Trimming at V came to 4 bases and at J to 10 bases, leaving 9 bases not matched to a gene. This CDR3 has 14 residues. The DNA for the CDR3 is TGTGCCAGCAGCTCCGAGGAGGGGGCGGCAAAACTGTTTTTT. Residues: CASSSEEGAAKLFF.

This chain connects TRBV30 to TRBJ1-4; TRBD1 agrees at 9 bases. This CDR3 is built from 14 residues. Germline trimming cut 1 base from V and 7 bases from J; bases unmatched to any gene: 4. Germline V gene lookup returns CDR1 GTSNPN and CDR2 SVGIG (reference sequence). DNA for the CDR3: TGTGCCTGGAGTGGCTCGACAGGGGGTGAAAAACTGTTTTTT. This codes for CAWSGSTGGEKLFF.

As DNA, the CDR3 is TGTGCCAGCAGCAGCGACAGCGAGTCACCCCTCCACTTT. This encodes CASSSDSESPLHF. The chain recombines TRBV11-3 with TRBJ1-6; maybe TRBD1 (5 bases). The germline gives CDR1 SGHNT, CDR2 YENEEA. The CDR3 loop spans 13 amino acids. The V end lost 5 bases, the J end lost 10 bases, and 12 bases lay between the germline ends.

The CDR3 nucleotides are TGTGCCAGCAGCGTAGCTACACAGGGGGTTGGCTACACCTTC. The encoded protein is CASSVATQGVGYTF. The rearrangement links TRBV9 to TRBJ1-2; 8 nucleotides match TRBD1. This CDR3 region has 14 residues. From germline, CDR1 is SGDLS and CDR2 YYNGEE. The trim removed 0 bases at V and 7 bases at J, leaving 5 bases unmatched.

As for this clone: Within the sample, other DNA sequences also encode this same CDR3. CDR3 sequence reads: CASSQDSGGLYEQYF. CDR3 nucleotides: TGCGCCAGCAGCCAAGATTCAGGGGGCTTGTACGAGCAGTACTTC. J is TRBJ2-7 and V is TRBV4-1; TRBD1 matches 8 bases. The V and J ends lost 0 bases and 4 bases, in that order; junction bases with no gene match: 5. This CDR3 is 15 amino acids long. Germline V gene lookup returns CDR1 MGHRA and CDR2 YSYEKL.

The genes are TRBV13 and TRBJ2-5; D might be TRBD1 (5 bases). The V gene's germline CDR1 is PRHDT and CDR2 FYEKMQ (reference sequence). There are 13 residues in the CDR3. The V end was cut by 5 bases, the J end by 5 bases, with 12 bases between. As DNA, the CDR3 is TGTGCCAGCAGCCCCCGACAGAGGGAGACCCAGTACTTC. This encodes CASSPRQRETQYF.

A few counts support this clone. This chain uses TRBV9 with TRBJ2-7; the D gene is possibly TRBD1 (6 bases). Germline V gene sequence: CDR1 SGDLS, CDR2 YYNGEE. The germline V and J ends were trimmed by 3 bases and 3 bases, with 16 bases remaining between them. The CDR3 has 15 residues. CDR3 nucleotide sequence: TGTGCCAGCAGCGAACAGGGACGAGCGGACTACGAGCAGTACTTC. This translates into CASSEQGRADYEQYF.

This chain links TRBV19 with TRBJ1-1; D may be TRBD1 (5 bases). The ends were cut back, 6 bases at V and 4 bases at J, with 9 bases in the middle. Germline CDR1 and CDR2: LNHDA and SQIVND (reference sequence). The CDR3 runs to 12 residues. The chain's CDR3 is CASRAGSTEAFF. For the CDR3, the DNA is TGTGCCAGTAGGGCAGGGTCCACTGAAGCTTTCTTT.

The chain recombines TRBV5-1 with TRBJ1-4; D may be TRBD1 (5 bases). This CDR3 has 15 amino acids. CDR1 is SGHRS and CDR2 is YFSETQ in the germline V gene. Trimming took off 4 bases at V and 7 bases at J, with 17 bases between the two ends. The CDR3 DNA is TGCGCCAGCAGCCCGCTCCCGTCCGGGGGTGAAAAACTGTTTTTT. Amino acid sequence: CASSPLPSGGEKLFF. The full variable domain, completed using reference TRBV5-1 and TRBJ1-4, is KAGVTQTPRYLIKTRGQQVTLSCSPISGHRSVSWYQQTPGQGLQFLFEYFSETQRNKGNFPGRFSGRQFSNSRSEMNVSTLELGDSALYLCASSPLPSGGEKLFFGSGTQLSVL.

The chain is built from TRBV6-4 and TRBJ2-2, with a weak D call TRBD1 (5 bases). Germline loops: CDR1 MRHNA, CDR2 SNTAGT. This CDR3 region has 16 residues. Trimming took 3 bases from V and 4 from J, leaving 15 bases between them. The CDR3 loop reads CASSEVGLRSTGELFF. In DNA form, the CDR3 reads TGTGCCAGCAGTGAGGTGGGGCTGAGGAGCACCGGGGAGCTGTTTTTT.

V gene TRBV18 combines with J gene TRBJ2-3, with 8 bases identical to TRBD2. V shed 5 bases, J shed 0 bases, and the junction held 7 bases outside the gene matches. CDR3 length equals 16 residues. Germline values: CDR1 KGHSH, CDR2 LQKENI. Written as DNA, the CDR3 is TGTGCCAGCTCAGAGCAGCGGGGGCGTAGCACAGATACGCAGTATTTT. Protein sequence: CASSEQRGRSTDTQYF.

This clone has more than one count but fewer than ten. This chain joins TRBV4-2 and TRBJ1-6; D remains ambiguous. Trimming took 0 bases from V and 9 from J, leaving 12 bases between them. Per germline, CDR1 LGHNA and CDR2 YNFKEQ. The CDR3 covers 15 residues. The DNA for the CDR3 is TGTGCCAGCAGCCAAGATTTCGGGAATGTTTCACCCCTCCACTTT. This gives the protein CASSQDFGNVSPLHF.

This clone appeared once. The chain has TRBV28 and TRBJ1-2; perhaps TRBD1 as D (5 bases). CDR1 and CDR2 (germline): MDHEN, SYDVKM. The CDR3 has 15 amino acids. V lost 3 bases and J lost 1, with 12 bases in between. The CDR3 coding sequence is TGTGCCAGCAGTTTGGGCGGGGCCGTTAACTATGGCTACACCTTC. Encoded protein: CASSLGGAVNYGYTF.

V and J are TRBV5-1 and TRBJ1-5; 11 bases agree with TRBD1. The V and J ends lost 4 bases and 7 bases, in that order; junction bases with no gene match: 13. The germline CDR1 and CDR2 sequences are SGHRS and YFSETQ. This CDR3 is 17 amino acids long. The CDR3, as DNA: TGCGCCAGCAGCGAAGGGACAGGGGGTCGAGGTATGCAGCCCCAGCATTTT. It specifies CASSEGTGGRGMQPQHF.